The 22 T cell receptor beta chains listed next were all sequenced from one sample in a study of molecular identifiers for immune sequencing clone quantification. TCRdb fed the PCR reads into MiXCR, producing one record per CDR3 protein. In the table there are 20,000 or so distinct CDR3 sequences, over 20% of which are singletons. The specimen sequenced was naive CD8+ T cells from blood, with Jurkat cell RNA spiked in. As for subset: FACS-sorted CD8+CD4-CCR7+CD45RA+ naive T cells. The receptor source for this set is a human donor in good health. Some libraries in this study had Jurkat cell RNA spiked in.

This clonotype has ten or more counts. The chain joins TRBV7-9 to TRBJ2-7, with TRBD2 as a possible D gene (6 bases). V shed 5 bases and J shed 5 bases, with 13 bases lying between them. The CDR3 loop spans 13 amino acids. Germline V CDR1 and CDR2: SEHNR, FQNEAQ (reference sequence). In nucleotides, the CDR3 is TGTGCCAGCAGCCGTAACCGGGAGCACGAGCAGTACTTC. Protein: CASSRNREHEQYF.

At least ten counts were recorded for this clonotype. The CDR3 sequence is CASSQGRPGTGAHTQYF. The CDR3 DNA reads TGCGCCAGCAGCCAAGGTCGACCCGGGACAGGGGCACATACGCAGTATTTT. The chain is built from TRBV4-3 and TRBJ2-3; 10 bases match TRBD1. The CDR3 spans 17 residues. With 1 base clipped from V and 7 bases from J, the junction kept 11 bases outside the gene matches. The germline CDR1 and CDR2 sequences are LGHNA and YSLEER.

Remarks on this clonotype: This may come from a read error, since a much larger clone is one base off. The chain employs TRBV20-1 and TRBJ2-7, with D maybe TRBD1 (5 bases). The V gene lost 5 bases and the J gene lost 2 bases, with 13 bases spanning the gap. Germline-derived CDR1 and CDR2 are DFQATT and SNEGSKA (reference sequence). The CDR3 sequence is 13 residues long. Here the CDR3 reads CSACQDRPYEQYF. The CDR3 DNA is TGCAGTGCTTGTCAAGACAGACCCTACGAGCAGTACTTC.

This clonotype occurred a few times. V usage is TRBV9 and J usage is TRBJ1-4; D possibly corresponds to TRBD1 (6 bases). Trimming took off 0 bases at V and 6 bases at J, with 12 bases between the two ends. The CDR3 length is 15 residues. Looked up from germline, CDR1 is SGDLS and CDR2 is YYNGEE. CDR3 nucleotide sequence: TGTGCCAGCAGCGTAGCGGGGGCTCCACATGAAAAACTGTTTTTT. This translates into CASSVAGAPHEKLFF.

This clonotype rates as medium-sized. The chain joins TRBV29-1 to TRBJ2-2, with D possibly TRBD2 on 5 matching bases. V was shortened by 3 bases and J by 8 bases, with 10 bases between the two germline ends. The CDR3 has 12 residues. Germline CDR1 and CDR2: SQVTM and ANQGSEA. The CDR3: CSVELASGELFF. CDR3 bases: TGCAGCGTTGAGCTAGCTTCTGGGGAGCTGTTTTTT.

The sample holds many counts of this clonotype. The chain carries TRBV5-6 and TRBJ2-3, with TRBD2 identical over 7 bases. V lost 0 bases, J lost 1 base, and 8 bases stayed unmatched. The length of the CDR3 is 17 residues. Germline loops: CDR1 SGHDT, CDR2 YYEEEE. The CDR3 sequence: CASSLAQAGEGTDTQYF. For the CDR3, the DNA is TGTGCCAGCAGCTTGGCCCAGGCGGGAGAGGGCACAGATACGCAGTATTTT.

This clonotype was seen at least ten times. This chain connects TRBV12-3 or TRBV12-4 to TRBJ2-7; 9 positions match TRBD2. With V trimmed by 5 bases and J by 6 bases, 5 bases remained unmatched. The CDR3 consists of 13 residues. CDR3 sequence reads: CASSAGGKFEQYF. The CDR3 nucleotides read TGTGCCAGCAGTGCGGGAGGGAAGTTCGAGCAGTACTTC.

The chain employs TRBV28 and TRBJ2-7, with 8 bases lining up with TRBD1. The germline V gene has CDR1 MDHEN and CDR2 SYDVKM. This CDR3 spans 15 amino acids. Trimming at V came to 3 bases and at J to 3 bases, leaving 7 bases not matched to a gene. As DNA, the CDR3 is TGTGCCAGCAGTTTCGGACAGGGTATCAACTACGAGCAGTACTTC. It encodes CASSFGQGINYEQYF.

There are many counts of this clonotype. The chain combines TRBV4-3 with TRBJ2-1; TRBD2 aligns across 9 bases. Losses at the gene ends were 4 bases for V and 10 bases for J; bases not matched to a gene: 11. Germline assignment: CDR1 LGHNA and CDR2 YSLEER. The CDR3 covers 15 residues. The CDR3 region is CASSPPTSGEGEQFF. For the CDR3, the DNA is TGCGCCAGCAGCCCCCCGACTAGCGGTGAAGGGGAGCAGTTCTTC.

V gene TRBV12-3 or TRBV12-4 combines with J gene TRBJ2-7; no firm D call. The CDR3 is 13 residues long. V shed 3 bases and J shed 6 bases, with 12 bases lying between them. The CDR3 is CASSFGTSTEQYF. Here the CDR3 DNA reads TGTGCCAGCAGTTTTGGCACATCAACCGAGCAGTACTTC.

The sample holds many counts of this clonotype. This chain joins TRBV3-1 and TRBJ2-7; 14 nucleotides align to TRBD2. The V segment lost 3 bases and the J segment 4 bases; nucleotides outside the gene matches: 5. The CDR3 is 16 residues long. CDR1 is LGHDT and CDR2 is YNNKEL in the germline V gene (reference sequence). The CDR3 sequence: CASSQGLAGVQYEQYF. The CDR3 region has the DNA TGTGCCAGCAGCCAGGGACTAGCGGGAGTTCAATACGAGCAGTACTTC.

Remarks on this clonotype: A much larger clone sits a single nucleotide away, making a read error possible. The gene calls are TRBV7-9 and TRBJ2-7, with D possibly being TRBD2 (6 bases). The germline gives CDR1 SEHNR, CDR2 FQNEAQ (reference sequence). The length of the CDR3 is 12 residues. CDR3 residues: CVSSSGREEGYF. In nucleotides, the CDR3 is TGTGTCAGCAGCTCGGGGCGAGAGGAGGGGTACTTC.

Note on this clonotype: One base away lies a much larger clone, so this may be a sequencing read error. This chain connects TRBV5-6 to TRBJ2-1, with D uncertain. The germline CDR1 and CDR2 sequences are SGHDT and YYEEEE. Trimming pared 6 bases from V and 5 bases from J, leaving 12 bases between. This CDR3 region has 13 residues. The CDR3 DNA reads as TGTGCCAGCAACGAGACGGGCCACAATGAGCAGTTCTTC. Translating it yields CASNETGHNEQFF.

This clonotype was counted between two and nine times. This sequence joins TRBV6-2 or TRBV6-3 and TRBJ1-2; TRBD1 agrees at 10 bases. The CDR3 has 14 residues. J lost 6 bases, V lost 7 bases, and 8 bases had no gene match. Germline V gene data show CDR1 as MNHEY and CDR2 as SVGEGT. CDR3 amino acids: CASTDLGTGDGYTF. CDR3 DNA: TGTGCCAGCACTGATCTCGGGACAGGGGATGGCTACACCTTC.

This clonotype was counted ten times or more. This sequence joins TRBV7-6 and TRBJ1-2; 7 bases agree with TRBD1. The CDR3 contains 17 residues. CDR1 is SGHVS and CDR2 is FNYEAQ in the germline V gene. Losses at the gene ends were 5 bases for V and 4 bases for J; bases not matched to a gene: 16. The CDR3 protein is CASSGPGQVFSPYGYTF. In nucleotides, the CDR3 is TGTGCCAGCAGCGGACCAGGACAGGTTTTTAGTCCCTATGGCTACACCTTC.

The chain links TRBV12-3 or TRBV12-4 to TRBJ2-1, with a weak D call TRBD1 (6 bases). The CDR3 covers 20 residues. With 2 bases removed from V and 0 bases from J, the gap between germline ends came to 23 bases. The CDR3 nucleotides read TGTGCCAGCAGTTTATTTCTTTTGGGACATTACGAGAGCTCCTACAATGAGCAGTTCTTC. As protein: CASSLFLLGHYESSYNEQFF.

This chain uses TRBV5-1 with TRBJ2-7; no firm D call. The germline gives CDR1 SGHRS, CDR2 YFSETQ. Trimming shortened V by 0 bases and J by 2 bases, and 9 bases separated the two germline ends. CDR3 length equals 14 residues. The CDR3 DNA is TGCGCCAGCAGCTTGGAGTACGGACCCTACGAGCAGTACTTC. It yields the protein CASSLEYGPYEQYF.

This clonotype was observed many times. The chain links TRBV7-8 to TRBJ1-2; no clear D gene. V was pared by 5 bases and J by 4 bases, with 14 bases between. Germline-derived CDR1 and CDR2 are SGHVS and FQNEAQ. The CDR3 runs to 14 residues. This CDR3 reads CASSPPWLGYGYTF. The CDR3 DNA follows: TGTGCCAGCAGCCCCCCTTGGTTGGGCTATGGCTACACCTTC.

The chain recombines TRBV7-9 with TRBJ2-1, with 7 bases fitting TRBD2. With 5 bases clipped from V and 2 bases from J, the junction kept 6 bases outside the gene matches. CDR1 SEHNR and CDR2 FQNEAQ come from the germline V gene (reference sequence). This CDR3 has 15 amino acids. The CDR3 bases are TGTGCCAGCAGCAACCAAGCGGGAACCTACAATGAGCAGTTCTTC. Translating gives CASSNQAGTYNEQFF.

This clonotype has a count of ten or more. The chain links TRBV6-2 or TRBV6-3 to TRBJ2-1, with a weak D call TRBD2 (5 bases). Germline loops: CDR1 MNHEY, CDR2 SVGEGT. V was shortened by 1 base and J by 4 bases, with 8 bases between the two germline ends. The CDR3 consists of 14 residues. The CDR3 DNA sequence: TGTGCCAGCAGTTACTTGGCGGGTTACAATGAGCAGTTCTTC. Its protein product is CASSYLAGYNEQFF.

The sample holds many counts of this clonotype. The chain joins TRBV7-8 to TRBJ2-1, with D tentatively TRBD1 (6 bases). The CDR3 runs 15 residues. V lost 5 bases to trimming and J lost 5 bases, with 16 bases between them. Germline V CDR1 and CDR2: SGHVS, FQNEAQ. The CDR3 bases are TGTGCCAGCAGCACGACACCGGACAGAGACAATGAGCAGTTCTTC. Its translation: CASSTTPDRDNEQFF.

This clonotype was counted at least ten times. The CDR3 spells CASSPPRGGGSGANVLTF. CDR3 DNA sequence: TGTGCCAGCAGCCCCCCTCGCGGTGGGGGCTCTGGGGCCAACGTCCTGACTTTC. This chain links TRBV7-8 with TRBJ2-6; either TRBD1 or TRBD2 may fit D (5 bases each). Germline V gene lookup returns CDR1 SGHVS and CDR2 FQNEAQ. With 5 bases removed from V and 0 bases from J, the gap between germline ends came to 17 bases. The CDR3 extends over 18 amino acids.